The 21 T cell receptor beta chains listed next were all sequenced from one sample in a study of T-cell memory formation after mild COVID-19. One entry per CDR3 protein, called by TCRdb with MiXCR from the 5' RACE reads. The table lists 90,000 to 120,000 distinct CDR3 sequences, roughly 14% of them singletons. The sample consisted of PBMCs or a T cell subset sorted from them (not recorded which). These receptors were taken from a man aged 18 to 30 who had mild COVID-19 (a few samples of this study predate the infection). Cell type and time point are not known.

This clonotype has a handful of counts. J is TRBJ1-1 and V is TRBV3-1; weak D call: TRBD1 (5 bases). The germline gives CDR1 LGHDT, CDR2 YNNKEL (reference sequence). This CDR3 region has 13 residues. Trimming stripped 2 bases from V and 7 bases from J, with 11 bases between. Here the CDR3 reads CASSQSSGLEAFF. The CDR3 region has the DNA TGTGCCAGCAGCCAAAGTTCGGGGCTTGAAGCTTTCTTT.

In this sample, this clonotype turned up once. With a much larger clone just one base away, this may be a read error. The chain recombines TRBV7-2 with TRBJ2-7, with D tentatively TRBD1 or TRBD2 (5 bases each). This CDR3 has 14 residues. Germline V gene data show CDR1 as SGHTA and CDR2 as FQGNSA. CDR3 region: CASSLAGVTYEQCF. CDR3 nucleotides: TGTGCCAGCAGCTTAGCGGGGGTGACCTACGAGCAGTGCTTC. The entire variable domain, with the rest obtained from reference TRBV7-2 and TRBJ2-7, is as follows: GAGVSQSPSNKVTEKGKDVELRCDPISGHTALYWYRQSLGQGLEFLIYFQGNSAPDKSGLPSDRFSAERTGGSVSTLTIQRTQQEDSAVYLCASSLAGVTYEQCFGPGTRLTVT.

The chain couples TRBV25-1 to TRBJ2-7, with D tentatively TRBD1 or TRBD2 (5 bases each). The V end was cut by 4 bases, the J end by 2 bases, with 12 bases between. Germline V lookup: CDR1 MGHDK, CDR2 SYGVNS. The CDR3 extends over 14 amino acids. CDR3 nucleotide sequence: TGTGCCAGCAGTGCCGGGACCGTGGCCTACGAGCAGTACTTC. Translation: CASSAGTVAYEQYF.

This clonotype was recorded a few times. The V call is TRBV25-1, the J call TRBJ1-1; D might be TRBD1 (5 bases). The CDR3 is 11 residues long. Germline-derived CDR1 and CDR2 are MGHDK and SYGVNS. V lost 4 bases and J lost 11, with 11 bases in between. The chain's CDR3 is CASSAGGEAFF. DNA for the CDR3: TGTGCCAGCAGTGCTGGGGGGGAGGCTTTCTTT.

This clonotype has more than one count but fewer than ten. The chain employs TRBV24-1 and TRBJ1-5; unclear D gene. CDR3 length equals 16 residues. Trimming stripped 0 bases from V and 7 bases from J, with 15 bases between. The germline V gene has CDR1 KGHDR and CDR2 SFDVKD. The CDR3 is CATSDLPSGSWQPQHF. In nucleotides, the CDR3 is TGTGCCACCAGTGATTTGCCCTCGGGTTCTTGGCAGCCCCAGCATTTT.

The CDR3 here is CASNRQVSGANVLTF. The CDR3 DNA follows: TGTGCCAGCAACCGACAGGTCTCTGGGGCCAACGTCCTGACTTTC. The chain has TRBV6-2 or TRBV6-3 and TRBJ2-6, with D possibly TRBD1 on 6 matching bases. The CDR3 runs to 15 residues. V was pared by 7 bases and J by 0 bases, with 10 bases between. Germline CDR1 MNHEY, CDR2 SVGEGT.

The DNA of the CDR3 is TGTGCCATCAGGACAGGGGGCGGGTCACCCCTCCACTTT. Its translation is CAIRTGGGSPLHF. The rearrangement links TRBV10-3 to TRBJ1-6; 10 bases align to TRBD1. The trim removed 6 bases at V and 10 bases at J, leaving 3 bases unmatched. Germline CDR1 and CDR2: ENHRY and SYGVKD. The CDR3 length is 13 residues.

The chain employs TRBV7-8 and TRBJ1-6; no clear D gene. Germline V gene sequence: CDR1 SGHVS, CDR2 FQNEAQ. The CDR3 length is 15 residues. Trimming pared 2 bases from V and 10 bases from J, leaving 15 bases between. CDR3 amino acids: CASSLPIGPNSPLHF. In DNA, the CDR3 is TGTGCCAGCAGCTTACCTATCGGTCCCAACTCACCCCTCCACTTT.

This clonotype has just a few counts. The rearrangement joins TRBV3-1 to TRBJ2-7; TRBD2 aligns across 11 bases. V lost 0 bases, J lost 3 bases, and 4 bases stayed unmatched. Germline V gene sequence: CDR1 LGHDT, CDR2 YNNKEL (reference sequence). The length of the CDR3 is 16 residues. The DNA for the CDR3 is TGTGCCAGCAGCCAAGAGGGTGGACTAGCGGGCTACGAGCAGTACTTC. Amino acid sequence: CASSQEGGLAGYEQYF.

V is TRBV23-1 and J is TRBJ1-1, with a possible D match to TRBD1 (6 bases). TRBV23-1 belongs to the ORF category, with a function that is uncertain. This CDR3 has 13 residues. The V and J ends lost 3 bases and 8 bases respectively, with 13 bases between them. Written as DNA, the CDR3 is TGCGCCAGCAGTCAGGGGCAGGGGAGAGAAGCTTTCTTT. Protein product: CASSQGQGREAFF.

CDR3 residues: CASSVQGLAGSEQYF. DNA of the CDR3: TGTGCCAGCAGCGTACAGGGACTAGCGGGGAGCGAGCAGTACTTC. The V gene is TRBV9, the J gene TRBJ2-7; 13 nucleotides match TRBD2. Looked up from germline, CDR1 is SGDLS and CDR2 is YYNGEE. This CDR3 has 15 residues. The junction had 4 bases not matched to a gene; V was cut back by 1 base and J by 6 bases. Filled out from reference TRBV9 and TRBJ2-7, the complete variable domain reads DSGVTQTPKHLITATGQRVTLRCSPRSGDLSVYWYQQSLDQGLQFLIQYYNGEERAKGNILERFSAQQFPDLHSELNLSSLELGDSALYFCASSVQGLAGSEQYFGPGTRLTVT.

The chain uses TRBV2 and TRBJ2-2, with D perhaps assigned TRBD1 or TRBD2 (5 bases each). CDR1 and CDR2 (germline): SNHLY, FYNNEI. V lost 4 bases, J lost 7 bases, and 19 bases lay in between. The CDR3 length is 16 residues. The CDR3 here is CASSVGRLPEGGELFF. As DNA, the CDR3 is TGTGCCAGCAGTGTGGGACGTCTCCCTGAAGGCGGGGAGCTGTTTTTT.

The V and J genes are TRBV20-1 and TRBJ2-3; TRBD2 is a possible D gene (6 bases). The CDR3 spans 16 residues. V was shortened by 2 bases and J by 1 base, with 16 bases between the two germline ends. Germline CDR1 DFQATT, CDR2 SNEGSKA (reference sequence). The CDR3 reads CSARSPGGSGTDTQYF. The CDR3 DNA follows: TGCAGTGCTAGATCACCTGGAGGGTCTGGCACAGATACGCAGTATTTT.

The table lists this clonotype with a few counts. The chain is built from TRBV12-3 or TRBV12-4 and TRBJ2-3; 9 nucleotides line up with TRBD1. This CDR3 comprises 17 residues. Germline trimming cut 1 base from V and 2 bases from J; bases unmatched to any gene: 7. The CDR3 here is CASSLEGQGFLTDTQYF. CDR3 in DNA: TGTGCCAGCAGTTTAGAGGGACAGGGTTTTCTCACAGATACGCAGTATTTT.

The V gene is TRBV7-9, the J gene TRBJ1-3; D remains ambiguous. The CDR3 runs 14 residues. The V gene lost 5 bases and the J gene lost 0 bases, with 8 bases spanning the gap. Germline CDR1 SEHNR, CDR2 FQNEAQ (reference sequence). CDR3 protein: CASSGSNSGNTIYF. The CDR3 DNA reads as TGTGCCAGCAGCGGTAGTAACTCTGGAAACACCATATATTTT.

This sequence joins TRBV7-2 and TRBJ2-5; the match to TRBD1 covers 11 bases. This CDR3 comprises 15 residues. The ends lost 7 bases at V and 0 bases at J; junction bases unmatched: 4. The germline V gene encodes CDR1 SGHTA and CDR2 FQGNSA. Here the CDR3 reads CASTDRGRYQETQYF. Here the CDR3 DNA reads TGTGCCAGCACGGACAGGGGGCGGTACCAAGAGACCCAGTACTTC.

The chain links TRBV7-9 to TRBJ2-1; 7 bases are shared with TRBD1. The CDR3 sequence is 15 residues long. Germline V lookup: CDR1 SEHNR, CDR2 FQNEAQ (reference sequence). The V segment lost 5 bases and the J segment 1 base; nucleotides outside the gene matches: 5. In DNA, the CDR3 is TGTGCCAGCAGCGAAGACAGGGCTTCCTACAATGAGCAGTTCTTC. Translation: CASSEDRASYNEQFF.

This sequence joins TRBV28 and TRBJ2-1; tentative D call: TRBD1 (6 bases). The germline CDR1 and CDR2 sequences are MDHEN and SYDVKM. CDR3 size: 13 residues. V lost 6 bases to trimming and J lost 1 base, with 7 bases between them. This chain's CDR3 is CASSQGSYNEQFF. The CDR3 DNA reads TGTGCCAGCAGCCAGGGGTCCTACAATGAGCAGTTCTTC.

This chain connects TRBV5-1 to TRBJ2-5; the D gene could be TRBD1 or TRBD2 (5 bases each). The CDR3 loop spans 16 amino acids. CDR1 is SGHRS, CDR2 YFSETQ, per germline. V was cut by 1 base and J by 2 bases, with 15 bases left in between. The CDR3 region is CASSLTSFWGQETQYF. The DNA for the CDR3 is TGCGCCAGCAGCTTGACTTCCTTCTGGGGGCAAGAGACCCAGTACTTC.

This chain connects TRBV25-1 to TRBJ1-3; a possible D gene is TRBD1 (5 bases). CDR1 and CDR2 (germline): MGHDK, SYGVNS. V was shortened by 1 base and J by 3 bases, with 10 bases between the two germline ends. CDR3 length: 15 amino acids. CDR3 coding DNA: TGTGCCAGCAGTGAATTTGGGCAGGGTGGAAACACCATATATTTT. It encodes CASSEFGQGGNTIYF. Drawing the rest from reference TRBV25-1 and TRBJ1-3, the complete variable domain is EADIYQTPRYLVIGTGKKITLECSQTMGHDKMYWYQQDPGMELHLIHYSYGVNSTEKGDLSSESTVSRIRTEHFPLTLESARPSHTSQYLCASSEFGQGGNTIYFGEGSWLTVV.

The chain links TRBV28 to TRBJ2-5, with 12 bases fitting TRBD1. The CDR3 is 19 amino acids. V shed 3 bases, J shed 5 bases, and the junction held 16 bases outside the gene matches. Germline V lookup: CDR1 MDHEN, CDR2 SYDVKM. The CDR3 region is CASSLISNLGQGAYETQYF. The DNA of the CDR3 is TGTGCCAGCAGTTTGATCAGTAATTTGGGACAGGGGGCTTATGAGACCCAGTACTTC.